Each of the 26 T cell receptor beta chains below was sequenced from the same sample in a study of blood T cell repertoires in COVID-19. Assay: immunoSEQ multiplex PCR; the TCRdb copy retains only in-frame clones and omits some. The sample comprises hundreds of thousands of clones, 80% to 90% of which are singletons, and 2.4% rests with the top ten. Material for sequencing was PBMCs or T cells enriched from blood (not recorded which). Source of these receptors: a woman aged 18-35 years who had recovered from COVID-19.

The V and J genes are TRBV27 and TRBJ2-7; D remains unclear. The germline gives CDR1 MNHEY, CDR2 SMNVEV (reference sequence). Trimming took 10 bases from V and 9 from J, leaving 19 bases between them. This CDR3 is 12 amino acids long. Here the CDR3 reads CATRSGLRVQYF. The CDR3 DNA sequence: TGTGCCACCCGAAGTGGTTTACGAGTGCAGTACTTC.

This sequence joins TRBV11-2 and TRBJ2-1; 8 bases align to TRBD2. The CDR3 is made up of 16 amino acids. Germline CDR1 is SGHAT and CDR2 is FQNNGV. V lost 5 bases and J lost 7; bases outside the gene matches: 13. The CDR3 is CASSLGPAGDLNEQFF. CDR3 bases: TGTGCCAGCAGCCTCGGTCCAGCGGGGGATTTAAATGAGCAGTTCTTC.

The gene calls are TRBV14 and TRBJ2-5; 9 bases are shared with TRBD1. CDR1 is SGHDN, CDR2 FVKESK, per germline. This CDR3 is 15 amino acids long. The trim removed 6 bases at V and 5 bases at J, leaving 10 bases unmatched. CDR3 loop: CASSPPGTGPETQYF. CDR3 bases: TGTGCCAGCAGTCCCCCCGGGACAGGGCCCGAGACCCAGTACTTC.

The chain carries TRBV6-5 and TRBJ1-4; D is ambiguous. V shed 8 bases and J shed 5 bases, with 15 bases lying between them. The germline V gene encodes CDR1 MNHEY and CDR2 SVGAGI. The CDR3 covers 14 residues. CDR3 in amino acids: CASRWLAPNEKLFF. The CDR3 DNA is TGTGCCAGCCGTTGGCTTGCCCCAAATGAAAAACTGTTTTTT.

V and J are TRBV28 and TRBJ2-2, with D possibly matching TRBD2 (6 bases). The CDR3 spans 13 residues. Germline assignment: CDR1 MDHEN and CDR2 SYDVKM. Between the trimmed V and J ends, which lost 3 bases and 6 bases, there was a span of 8 bases. In nucleotides, the CDR3 is TGTGCCAGCAGTTTGCGGGGATCCGGGGAGCTGTTTTTT. Translated, it gives CASSLRGSGELFF.

The chain joins TRBV2 to TRBJ1-1; D uncertain. The CDR3 has 14 residues. Germline CDR1 is SNHLY and CDR2 is FYNNEI. Trimming pared 6 bases from V and 3 bases from J, leaving 14 bases between. CDR3 sequence: CASSRTGYDTEAFF. CDR3 bases: TGTGCCAGCAGCAGAACCGGGTATGACACTGAAGCTTTCTTT.

The count of this clone is one. The J gene is TRBJ2-7, the V gene TRBV9; D call uncertain. Germline assignment: CDR1 SGDLS and CDR2 YYNGEE. V was clipped by 4 bases and J by 2 bases, with 13 bases between them. This CDR3 contains 14 residues. The CDR3 DNA is TGTGCCAGCAGCCCTAGTGTCACAACCTACGAGCAGTACTTC. It yields the protein CASSPSVTTYEQYF.

This clone came up many times. This chain links TRBV5-6 with TRBJ1-4, with a weak D call TRBD1 (5 bases). Between the trimmed V and J ends, which lost 5 bases and 0 bases, there was a span of 14 bases. CDR1 SGHDT and CDR2 YYEEEE come from the germline V gene. This CDR3 contains 16 residues. The CDR3 loop is CASSEWGLATNEKLFF. The CDR3 DNA reads TGTGCCAGCAGTGAATGGGGACTTGCAACTAATGAAAAACTGTTTTTT. Looking up the rest from reference TRBV5-6 and TRBJ1-4 gives the full variable domain: DAGVTQSPTHLIKTRGQQVTLRCSPKSGHDTVSWYQQALGQGPQFIFQYYEEEERQRGNFPDRFSGHQFPNYSSELNVNALLLGDSALYLCASSEWGLATNEKLFFGSGTQLSVL.

In this sample, this clone turned up once. V is TRBV11-2 and J is TRBJ1-2; 7 nucleotides agree with TRBD1. V lost 2 bases and J lost 2; bases outside the gene matches: 5. The germline V gene encodes CDR1 SGHAT and CDR2 FQNNGV. CDR3 length equals 15 residues. The CDR3 loop is CASSLKGQLNYGYTF. Here the CDR3 DNA reads TGTGCCAGCAGCTTAAAGGGACAGCTAAACTATGGCTACACCTTC.

The V gene is TRBV6-5, the J gene TRBJ2-7, with TRBD1 matching 8 bases. This CDR3 contains 13 residues. Trimming at V came to 9 bases and at J to 5 bases, leaving 9 bases not matched to a gene. The germline gives CDR1 MNHEY, CDR2 SVGAGI. CDR3 sequence: CASSRTGNHEQYF. CDR3 in DNA: TGTGCCAGTTCAAGGACAGGGAACCACGAGCAGTACTTC.

The gene calls are TRBV3-1 (or the pseudogene TRBV3-2) and TRBJ2-5; no definite D call. Trimming shortened V by 1 base and J by 7 bases, and 16 bases separated the two germline ends. The CDR3 loop spans 15 amino acids. Germline CDR1 LGHDT, CDR2 YNNKEL (reference sequence). The CDR3 spells CASSQGSETWATQYF. As DNA, the CDR3 is TGTGCCAGCAGCCAAGGCTCGGAAACTTGGGCGACCCAGTACTTC.

The chain has TRBV5-1 and TRBJ2-1; no reliable D call. Germline loops: CDR1 SGHRS, CDR2 YFSETQ. The CDR3 runs to 16 residues. Trimming took 3 bases from V and 0 from J, leaving 13 bases between them. CDR3 residues: CASSSDTSSSYNEQFF. For the CDR3, the DNA is TGCGCCAGCAGCTCAGACACCTCGAGCTCCTACAATGAGCAGTTCTTC.

The J gene is TRBJ1-1, the V gene TRBV28, with TRBD1 matching over 8 bases. V lost 5 bases to trimming and J lost 10 bases; unmatched junction nucleotides: 3. The CDR3 is 11 amino acids. Germline assignment: CDR1 MDHEN and CDR2 SYDVKM. The CDR3 DNA sequence: TGTGCCAGCAGTCTACAGGGGGTAGCTTTCTTT. It yields the protein CASSLQGVAFF.

V usage is TRBV11-1 and J usage is TRBJ1-5, with 7 bases fitting TRBD1. There are 13 residues in the CDR3. Trimming at V came to 4 bases and at J to 7 bases, leaving 4 bases not matched to a gene. CDR1 is SGHAT, CDR2 FQDESV, per germline (reference sequence). CDR3 in amino acids: CASSSGGRQPQHF. CDR3 DNA sequence: TGTGCCAGCAGCTCAGGGGGTCGCCAGCCCCAGCATTTT.

The chain combines TRBV5-1 with TRBJ1-2, with D perhaps matching TRBD1 (5 bases). The CDR3 is 13 residues long. Germline-derived CDR1 and CDR2 are SGHRS and YFSETQ. Trimming cost V 4 bases and J 5 bases, with 12 bases left between them. DNA for the CDR3: TGCGCCAGCAGCATATCAGGGAAATATGGCTACACCTTC. This codes for CASSISGKYGYTF.

The rearrangement links TRBV4-1 to TRBJ2-1; 10 bases match TRBD1. The V and J ends lost 5 bases and 3 bases, in that order; junction bases with no gene match: 10. CDR1 and CDR2 (germline): MGHRA, YSYEKL. The CDR3 runs to 17 residues. The CDR3, as DNA: TGCGCCAGCAGCTCACATCCGTGGACAGGGGGCTACAATGAGCAGTTCTTC. Encoded protein: CASSSHPWTGGYNEQFF.

This chain links TRBV25-1 with TRBJ2-6; D gene ambiguous. This CDR3 is 14 amino acids long. In germline, CDR1 is MGHDK, CDR2 SYGVNS. V lost 7 bases and J lost 4, with 11 bases in between. In DNA, the CDR3 is TGTGCCAGCAACCGAGCCCCCGGGGCCAACGTCCTGACTTTC. Protein product: CASNRAPGANVLTF.

J is TRBJ1-2 and V is TRBV28, with D possibly being TRBD1 (6 bases). The CDR3 covers 13 residues. From germline, CDR1 is MDHEN and CDR2 SYDVKM. Trimming shortened V by 4 bases and J by 3 bases, and 9 bases separated the two germline ends. The CDR3 reads CASSSPGDYGYTF. The CDR3 DNA reads as TGTGCCAGCAGTTCCCCAGGGGACTATGGCTACACCTTC.

The chain combines TRBV6-1 with TRBJ2-7; D perhaps matches TRBD1 (5 bases). Looked up from germline, CDR1 is MNHNS and CDR2 is SASEGT. The V gene lost 2 bases and the J gene lost 3 bases, with 11 bases spanning the gap. The length of the CDR3 is 14 residues. CDR3 region: CASSELGQDYEQYF. The CDR3 coding sequence is TGTGCCAGCAGTGAATTAGGACAAGACTACGAGCAGTACTTC.

The chain links TRBV28 to TRBJ2-5; D is possibly TRBD2 (5 bases). Germline assignment: CDR1 MDHEN and CDR2 SYDVKM. This CDR3 is built from 13 residues. V dropped 2 bases and J dropped 5 bases, with 9 bases sitting between them. The CDR3 coding sequence is TGTGCCAGCAGTTTAGAGGGTGGCGAGACCCAGTACTTC. This codes for CASSLEGGETQYF.

This clone was detected only a few times. The V call is TRBV12-5, the J call TRBJ1-5; 7 nucleotides agree with TRBD1. This CDR3 is built from 15 residues. V trimming: 2 bases; J trimming: 5 bases; junction bases outside the gene matches: 6. Germline CDR1 LGHNT, CDR2 FRNRAP. The DNA of the CDR3 is TGTGCTAGTGGTTTGTTGGCAGGGGGTCATCAGCCCCAGCATTTT. This sequence encodes CASGLLAGGHQPQHF.

This chain links TRBV4-1 with TRBJ2-5, with 8 bases that match TRBD1. V shed 1 base, J shed 4 bases, and the junction held 5 bases outside the gene matches. Per germline, CDR1 MGHRA and CDR2 YSYEKL. CDR3 length equals 15 residues. For the CDR3, the DNA is TGCGCCAGCAGCCAAGGGACAGGGAGTAGAGAGACCCAGTACTTC. Translation gives CASSQGTGSRETQYF.

The V and J genes are TRBV5-1 and TRBJ2-3; D remains ambiguous. The V and J ends lost 1 base and 6 bases respectively, with 6 bases between them. This CDR3 is 12 amino acids long. Germline V gives CDR1 SGHRS, CDR2 YFSETQ. Here the CDR3 reads CASSLHGDTQYF. The CDR3 nucleotides read TGCGCCAGCAGCTTGCACGGGGATACGCAGTATTTT.

The chain employs TRBV7-8 and TRBJ2-5, with TRBD2 matching 9 bases. The germline gives CDR1 SGHVS, CDR2 FQNEAQ. This CDR3 has 14 residues. V trimming: 5 bases; J trimming: 4 bases; junction bases outside the gene matches: 5. The CDR3 nucleotides are TGTGCCAGCAGCGTAAGCGGGGGGACAGAGACCCAGTACTTC. It yields the protein CASSVSGGTETQYF.

V gene TRBV7-2 combines with J gene TRBJ2-5; D perhaps matches TRBD2 (6 bases). Germline CDR1 reads SGHTA; CDR2 reads FQGNSA. The CDR3 consists of 14 residues. V lost 1 base and J lost 7, with 13 bases in between. The CDR3 bases are TGTGCCAGCAGCTTAGGGGGACTCGAGGGGACCCAGTACTTC. It translates to CASSLGGLEGTQYF.

V is TRBV2 and J is TRBJ2-1; tentative D call: TRBD2 (6 bases). Germline-derived CDR1 and CDR2 are SNHLY and FYNNEI. V lost 5 bases and J 6 bases, leaving 20 bases between the germline ends. The CDR3 consists of 16 residues. The chain's CDR3 is CASSPRTPSGGNEQFF. CDR3 coding DNA: TGTGCCAGCAGTCCCAGGACCCCATCCGGGGGCAATGAGCAGTTCTTC.